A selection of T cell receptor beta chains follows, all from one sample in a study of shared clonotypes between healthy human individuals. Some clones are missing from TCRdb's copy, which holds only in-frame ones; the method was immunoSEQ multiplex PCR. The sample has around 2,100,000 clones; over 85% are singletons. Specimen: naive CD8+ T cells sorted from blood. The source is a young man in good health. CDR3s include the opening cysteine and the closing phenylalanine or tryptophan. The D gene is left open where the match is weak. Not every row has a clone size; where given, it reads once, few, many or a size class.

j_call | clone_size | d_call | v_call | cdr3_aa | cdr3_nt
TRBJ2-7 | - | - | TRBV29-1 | CSVGEQSLNEQYF | TGCAGCGTTGGGGAGCAATCTCTTAACGAGCAGTACTTC
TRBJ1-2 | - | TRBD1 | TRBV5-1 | CASSSPGTGALGANYGYTF | TGCGCCAGCAGCTCCCCGGGGACAGGGGCCCTCGGAGCTAACTATGGCTACACCTTC
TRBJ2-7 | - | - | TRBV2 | CASSDVSSYEQYF | TGTGCCAGCAGTGACGTTAGCTCCTACGAGCAGTACTTC
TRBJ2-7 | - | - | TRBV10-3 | CARIHVVYEQYF | TGTGCCAGGATTCACGTAGTTTACGAGCAGTACTTC
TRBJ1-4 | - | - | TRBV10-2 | CASSEWRGTNEKLFF | TGCGCCAGCAGTGAGTGGAGGGGAACTAATGAAAAACTGTTTTTT
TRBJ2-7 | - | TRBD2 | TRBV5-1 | CASSSSGGTPTDEQYF | TGCGCCAGCAGCTCTAGCGGGGGTACCCCGACGGACGAGCAGTACTTC
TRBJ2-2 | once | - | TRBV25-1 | CASSDRELPGELFF | TGTGCCAGCAGTGACAGGGAATTGCCCGGGGAGCTGTTTTTT
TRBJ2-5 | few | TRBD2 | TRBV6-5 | CASSYSTSGRETQYF | TGTGCCAGCAGTTATTCGACTAGCGGGCGGGAGACCCAGTACTTC
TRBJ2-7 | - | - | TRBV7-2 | CASREVGQSYEQYF | TGTGCCAGCAGGGAAGTGGGTCAATCCTACGAGCAGTACTTC
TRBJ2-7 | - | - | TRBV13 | CASSLGRGVDEQYF | TGTGCCAGCAGCTTAGGCCGGGGCGTGGACGAGCAGTACTTC
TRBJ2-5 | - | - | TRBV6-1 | CARNYNIQETQYF | TGTGCCAGAAACTACAACATCCAAGAGACCCAGTACTTC
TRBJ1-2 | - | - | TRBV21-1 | CASSKRTYCTF | TGTGCCAGCAGCAAACGGACCTATTGCACCTTC
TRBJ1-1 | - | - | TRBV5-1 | CASREGVEAFF | TGCGCCAGCAGGGAGGGCGTTGAAGCTTTCTTT
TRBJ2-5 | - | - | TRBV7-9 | CASSFRKQEVRETQYF | TGTGCCAGCAGCTTTAGAAAACAGGAGGTGCGGGAGACCCAGTACTTC
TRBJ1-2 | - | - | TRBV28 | CASSLPGVNYGYTF | TGTGCCAGCAGTTTGCCAGGGGTTAACTATGGCTACACCTTC
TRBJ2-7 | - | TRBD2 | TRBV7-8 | CASSLQPSGRGEQYF | TGTGCCAGCAGCTTACAACCTAGCGGGAGGGGCGAGCAGTACTTC
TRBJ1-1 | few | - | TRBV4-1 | CASSQAGSLNTEAFF | TGCGCCAGCAGCCAAGCCGGCTCCTTGAACACTGAAGCTTTCTTT
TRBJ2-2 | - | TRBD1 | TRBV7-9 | CASSLAPGTGDAGELFF | TGTGCCAGCAGCTTAGCTCCCGGGACAGGGGACGCCGGGGAGCTGTTTTTT
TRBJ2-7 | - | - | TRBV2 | CASMTGDYEQYF | TGTGCCAGCATGACGGGAGACTACGAGCAGTACTTC
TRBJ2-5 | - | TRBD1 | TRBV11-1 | CASSLGQGNQETQYF | TGTGCCAGCAGCTTGGGACAGGGCAACCAAGAGACCCAGTACTTC
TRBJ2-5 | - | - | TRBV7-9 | CASSPAKGYQETQYF | TGTGCCAGCAGCCCGGCAAAGGGGTACCAAGAGACCCAGTACTTC
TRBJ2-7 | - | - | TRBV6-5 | CASSYDGEAYEQYF | TGTGCCAGCAGTTACGATGGGGAGGCCTACGAGCAGTACTTC
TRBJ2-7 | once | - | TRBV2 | CASSGAYLYF | TGTGCCAGCAGTGGGGCATATCTGTACTTC
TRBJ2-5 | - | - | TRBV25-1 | CASSDILETQYF | TGTGCCAGCAGTGATATCCTAGAGACCCAGTACTTC
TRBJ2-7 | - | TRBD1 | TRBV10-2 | CASTWDRDTPTYEQYF | TGCGCCAGCACCTGGGACAGGGACACCCCCACTTACGAGCAGTACTTC
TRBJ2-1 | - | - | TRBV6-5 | CASSYSVQPDRLFF | TGTGCCAGCAGTTACTCGGTACAGCCAGATCGTTTGTTCTTC
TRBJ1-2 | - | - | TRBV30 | CAWSLDGGYTF | TGTGCCTGGAGCTTAGACGGGGGCTACACCTTC
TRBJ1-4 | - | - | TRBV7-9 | CASSLDPGEKLFF | TGTGCCAGCAGCTTAGATCCCGGTGAAAAACTGTTTTTT
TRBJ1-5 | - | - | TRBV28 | CASTIDSRNQPQHF | TGTGCCAGCACCATCGACAGTCGCAATCAGCCCCAGCATTTT
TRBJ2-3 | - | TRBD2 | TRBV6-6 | CASSQAGLERDTQYF | TGTGCCAGCAGCCAAGCGGGATTAGAACGGGATACGCAGTATTTT
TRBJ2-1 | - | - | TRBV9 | CASSVGDSNEQFF | TGTGCCAGCAGCGTAGGGGATTCCAATGAGCAGTTCTTC
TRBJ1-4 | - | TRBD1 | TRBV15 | CATSRVGTGTNEKLFF | TGTGCCACCAGCAGGGTAGGGACAGGAACTAATGAAAAACTGTTTTTT
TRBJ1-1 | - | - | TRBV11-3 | CASSIGTANTEAFF | TGTGCCAGCAGCATAGGGACGGCAAACACTGAAGCTTTCTTT
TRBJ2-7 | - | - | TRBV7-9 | CASSPQTDLGGQYF | TGTGCCAGCAGCCCGCAGACGGACTTGGGGGGGCAGTACTTC
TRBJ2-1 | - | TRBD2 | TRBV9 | CASSKGLAGGNVEQFF | TGTGCCAGCAGCAAGGGACTAGCGGGGGGCAATGTCGAGCAGTTCTTC
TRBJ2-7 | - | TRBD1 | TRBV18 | CASSPSGQGAYEQYF | TGTGCCAGCTCACCGTCGGGACAGGGAGCTTACGAGCAGTACTTC
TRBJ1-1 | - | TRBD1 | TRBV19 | CASSIGTGVTEAFF | TGTGCCAGTAGTATCGGGACAGGTGTCACTGAAGCTTTCTTT
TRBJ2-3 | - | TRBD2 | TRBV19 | CASDSGGGADTQYF | TGTGCCAGTGATAGCGGGGGGGGCGCAGATACGCAGTATTTT
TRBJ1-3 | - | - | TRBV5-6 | CASSEGLSAGNTIYF | TGTGCCAGCAGCGAGGGACTCTCGGCAGGAAACACCATATATTTT
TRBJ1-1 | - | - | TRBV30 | CAWWGGHEAFF | TGTGCCTGGTGGGGGGGGCATGAAGCTTTCTTT
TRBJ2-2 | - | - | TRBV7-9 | CASSFAPSNTGELFF | TGTGCCAGCAGCTTCGCCCCTTCGAACACCGGGGAGCTGTTTTTT
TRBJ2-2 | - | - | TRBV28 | CASSFRLAGGELFF | TGTGCCAGCAGTTTTAGACTTGCCGGGGGGGAGCTGTTTTTT
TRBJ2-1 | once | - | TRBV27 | CASSLNGDYNEQFF | TGTGCCAGCAGTTTAAATGGTGACTACAATGAGCAGTTCTTC
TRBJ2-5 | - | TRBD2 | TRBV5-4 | CASSLISGGWETQYF | TGTGCCAGCAGCTTGATTAGCGGGGGTTGGGAGACCCAGTACTTC
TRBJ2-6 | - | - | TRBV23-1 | CASSHLTAGSGANVLTF | TGCGCCAGCAGTCACCTTACAGCGGGTTCCGGGGCCAACGTCCTGACTTTC
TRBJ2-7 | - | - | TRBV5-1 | CASNDGYSYEQYF | TGCGCCAGCAACGACGGATACTCCTACGAGCAGTACTTC
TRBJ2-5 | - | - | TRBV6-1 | CASSERGARETQYF | TGTGCCAGCAGTGAAAGGGGGGCTCGAGAGACCCAGTACTTC
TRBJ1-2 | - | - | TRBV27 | CASSFEGDYGYTF | TGTGCCAGCAGTTTCGAAGGAGACTATGGCTACACCTTC
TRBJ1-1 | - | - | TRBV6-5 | CASRPDTNLYLEAFF | TGTGCCAGCCGTCCGGACACTAATTTATACCTTGAAGCTTTCTTT
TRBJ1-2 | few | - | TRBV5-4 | CASSSIPVYGYTF | TGTGCCAGCAGCAGTATACCGGTCTATGGCTACACCTTC
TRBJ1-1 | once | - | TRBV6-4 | CASSDVGTEAFF | TGTGCCAGCAGTGATGTAGGAACTGAAGCTTTCTTT
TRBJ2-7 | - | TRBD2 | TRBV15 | CATSRGTSGASYEQYF | TGTGCCACCAGCAGGGGGACTAGCGGGGCCTCCTACGAGCAGTACTTC